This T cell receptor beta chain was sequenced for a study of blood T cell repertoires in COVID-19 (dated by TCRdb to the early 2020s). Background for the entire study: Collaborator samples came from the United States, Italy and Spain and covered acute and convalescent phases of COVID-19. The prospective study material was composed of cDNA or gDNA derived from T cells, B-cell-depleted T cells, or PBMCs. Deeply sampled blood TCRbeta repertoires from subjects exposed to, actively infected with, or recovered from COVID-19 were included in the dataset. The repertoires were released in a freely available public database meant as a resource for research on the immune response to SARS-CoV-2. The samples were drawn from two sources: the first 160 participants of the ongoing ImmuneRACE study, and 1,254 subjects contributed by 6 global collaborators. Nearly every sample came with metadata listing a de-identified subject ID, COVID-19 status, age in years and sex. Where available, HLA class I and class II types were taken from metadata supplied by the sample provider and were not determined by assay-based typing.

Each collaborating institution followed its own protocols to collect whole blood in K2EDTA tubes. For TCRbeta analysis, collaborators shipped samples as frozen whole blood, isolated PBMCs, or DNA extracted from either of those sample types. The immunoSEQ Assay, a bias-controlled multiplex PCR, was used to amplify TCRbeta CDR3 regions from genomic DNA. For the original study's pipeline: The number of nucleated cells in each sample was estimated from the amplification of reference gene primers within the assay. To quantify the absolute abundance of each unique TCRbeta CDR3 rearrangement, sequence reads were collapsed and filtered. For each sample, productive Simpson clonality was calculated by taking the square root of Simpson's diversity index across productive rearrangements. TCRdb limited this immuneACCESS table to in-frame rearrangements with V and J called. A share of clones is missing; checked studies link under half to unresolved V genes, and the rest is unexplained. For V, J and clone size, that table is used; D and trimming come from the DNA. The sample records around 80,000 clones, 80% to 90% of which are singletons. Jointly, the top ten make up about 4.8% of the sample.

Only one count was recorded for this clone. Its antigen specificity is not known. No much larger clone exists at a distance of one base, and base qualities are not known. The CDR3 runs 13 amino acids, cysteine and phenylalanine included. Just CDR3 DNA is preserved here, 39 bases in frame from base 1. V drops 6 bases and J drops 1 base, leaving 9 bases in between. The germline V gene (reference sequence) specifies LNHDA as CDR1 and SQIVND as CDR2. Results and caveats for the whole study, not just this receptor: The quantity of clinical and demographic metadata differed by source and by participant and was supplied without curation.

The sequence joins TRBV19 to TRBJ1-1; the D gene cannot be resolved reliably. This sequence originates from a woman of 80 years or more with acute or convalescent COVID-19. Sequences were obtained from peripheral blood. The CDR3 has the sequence CASRTIQNTEAFF. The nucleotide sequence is TGTGCCAGTAGGACTATTCAGAACACTGAAGCTTTCTTT. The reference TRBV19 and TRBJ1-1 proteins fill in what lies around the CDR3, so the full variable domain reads DGGITQSPKYLFRKEGQNVTLSCEQNLNHDAMYWYRQDPGQGLRLIYYSQIVNDFQKGDIAEGYSVSREKKESFPLTVTSAQKNPTAFYLCASRTIQNTEAFFGQGTRLTVV.